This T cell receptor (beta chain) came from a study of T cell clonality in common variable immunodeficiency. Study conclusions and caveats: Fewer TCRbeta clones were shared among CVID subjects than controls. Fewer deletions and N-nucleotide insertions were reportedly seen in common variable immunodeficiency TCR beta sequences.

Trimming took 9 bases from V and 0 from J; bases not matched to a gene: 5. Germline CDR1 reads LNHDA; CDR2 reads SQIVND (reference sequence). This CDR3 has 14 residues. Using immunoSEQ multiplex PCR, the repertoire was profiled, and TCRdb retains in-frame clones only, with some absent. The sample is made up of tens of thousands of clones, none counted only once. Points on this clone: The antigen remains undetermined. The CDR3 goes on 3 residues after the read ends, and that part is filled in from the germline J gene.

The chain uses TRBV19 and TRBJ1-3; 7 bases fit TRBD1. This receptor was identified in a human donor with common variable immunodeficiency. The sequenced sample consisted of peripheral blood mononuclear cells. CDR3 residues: CASRQGNSGNTIYF. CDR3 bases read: TGTGCCAGCAGACAGGGCAACTCTGGAAACACC.